This T cell receptor (beta chain) came from a study of blood T cell repertoires in COVID-19. Overall study context: The study drew acute and convalescent COVID-19 samples from the United States, Italy and Spain. Sample material is recorded as cDNA or gDNA derived from T cells, B-cell-depleted T cells, or PBMCs.

This table comes from immunoSEQ multiplex PCR, and its TCRdb copy is limited to in-frame clones, with some not included. The sample has around 330,000 clones; about 85% are singletons. Membership in each cohort depended on participant-reported clinical history. The study recruited exposed participants who had met a COVID-19 case within 2 weeks before entry. CDR1 is ENHRY and CDR2 is SYGVKD in the germline V gene. The ends were cut back, 11 bases at V and 2 bases at J, with 17 bases in the middle. This CDR3 is built from 14 residues. This rearrangement joins TRBV10-3 to TRBJ2-3, with D perhaps TRBD1 (5 bases). The sequence derives from a woman younger than 45 who had been exposed to COVID-19. The sample consisted of PBMCs or T cells enriched from blood (not recorded which). DNA of the CDR3: TGTGCCGTAACAGGTCCTCGCGTCACAGATACGCAGTATTTT. This encodes CAVTGPRVTDTQYF.